These 9 T cell receptor beta chains were sequenced from one sample in a study of T cells in tuberculosis. Libraries were prepared by immunoSEQ multiplex PCR; TCRdb keeps only in-frame clonotypes and omits some of them. The data contain approximately 49,000 clones, about 95% of them seen just once; the ten biggest clones take up 1.1% to 1.5%. The time point is: new active TB diagnosis, blood taken before or within 7 days of starting treatment. The sequencing used PBMCs, collected at tuberculosis diagnosis. These receptors all come from an adult with tuberculosis.

The V and J genes are TRBV5-4 and TRBJ2-1; 9 nucleotides agree with TRBD1. The CDR3 consists of 17 residues. CDR1 and CDR2 (germline): SGHNT, YYREEE (reference sequence). V shed 4 bases, J shed 4 bases, and the junction held 12 bases outside the gene matches. CDR3 DNA: TGTGCCAGCAGCACACAGGGGGCGAGAGGTCTTTACAATGAGCAGTTCTTC. Translated, it gives CASSTQGARGLYNEQFF.

The rearrangement uses TRBV27 and TRBJ2-1; TRBD2 agrees at 10 bases. CDR3 length: 17 residues. The ends lost 6 bases at V and 6 bases at J; junction bases unmatched: 14. Germline-derived CDR1 and CDR2 are MNHEY and SMNVEV (reference sequence). CDR3: CASSSTRLAGDVNEQFF. For the CDR3, the DNA is TGTGCCAGCAGCTCAACGCGGCTAGCGGGAGATGTCAATGAGCAGTTCTTC.

This clone was recorded only once. The J gene is TRBJ2-7, the V gene TRBV28; 8 bases are shared with TRBD1. After removal of 5 bases from V and 0 bases from J, the junction contained 6 bases not matched to a gene. CDR1 MDHEN and CDR2 SYDVKM come from the germline V gene. CDR3 length equals 15 residues. CDR3 amino acids: CASSARDRSSYEQYF. The CDR3 coding sequence is TGTGCCAGCAGTGCCCGGGACAGGTCCTCCTACGAGCAGTACTTC.

The V call is TRBV6-1, the J call TRBJ1-2, with D tentatively TRBD1 (5 bases). The CDR3 runs to 15 residues. V lost 6 bases and J lost 4, with 18 bases in between. CDR1 is MNHNS and CDR2 is SASEGT in the germline V gene. CDR3 coding DNA: TGTGCCAGCAGCCCCTCGGTACAGGCTATCTATGGCTACACCTTC. Its protein is CASSPSVQAIYGYTF.

This sequence joins TRBV18 and TRBJ1-1, with D perhaps matching TRBD1 (6 bases). From germline, CDR1 is KGHSH and CDR2 LQKENI. Deletions cut 0 bases from V and 1 base from J, with 9 bases between. This CDR3 region has 15 residues. The CDR3 nucleotides are TGTGCCAGCTCACCACCGGGGGCGAAGAACACTGAAGCTTTCTTT. Its protein product is CASSPPGAKNTEAFF.

V gene TRBV28 combines with J gene TRBJ2-2; 9 bases agree with TRBD2. Germline V lookup: CDR1 MDHEN, CDR2 SYDVKM. The CDR3 runs 15 residues. The V and J ends lost 3 bases and 6 bases, in that order; junction bases with no gene match: 5. CDR3 coding DNA: TGTGCCAGCAGTTTGGCTAGCGGGAAAGCCGGGGAGCTGTTTTTT. Translated: CASSLASGKAGELFF. Looking up the rest from reference TRBV28 and TRBJ2-2 gives the full variable domain: DVKVTQSSRYLVKRTGEKVFLECVQDMDHENMFWYRQDPGLGLRLIYFSYDVKMKEKGDIPEGYSVSREKKERFSLILESASTNQTSMYLCASSLASGKAGELFFGEGSRLTVL.

Here the CDR3 reads CAISTGENIQYF. The CDR3, as DNA: TGTGCCATCTCAACAGGGGAAAACATTCAGTACTTC. The chain links TRBV10-3 to TRBJ2-4; 7 bases agree with TRBD1. The trim removed 8 bases at V and 5 bases at J, leaving 3 bases unmatched. The germline CDR1 and CDR2 sequences are ENHRY and SYGVKD. The CDR3 spans 12 residues.

The V gene is TRBV27, the J gene TRBJ2-7; TRBD1 matches 9 bases. CDR1 and CDR2 from the germline V gene are MNHEY and SMNVEV (reference sequence). V lost 1 base and J lost 2; bases outside the gene matches: 3. The CDR3 loop spans 15 amino acids. The CDR3 reads CASSLLGQGPYEQYF. DNA of the CDR3: TGTGCCAGCAGTTTATTAGGACAGGGGCCCTACGAGCAGTACTTC.

The chain combines TRBV7-2 with TRBJ1-1, with D tentatively TRBD1 (6 bases). Trimming left V 5 bases short and J 4 bases short, with 14 bases between. Germline CDR1 is SGHTA and CDR2 is FQGNSA. The CDR3 runs 14 residues. CDR3 sequence reads: CASSEYREGTEAFF. The CDR3 nucleotides read TGTGCCAGCAGCGAATACAGGGAAGGCACTGAAGCTTTCTTT.